Listed here is a single T cell receptor (beta chain). These data belong to a study of blood T cell repertoires in COVID-19. In the study overall: Samples taken during acute and convalescent COVID-19 were collected in the United States, Italy and Spain. Nucleic acid was either cDNA or gDNA, and it came from T cells, B-cell-depleted T cells, or PBMCs.

Authors' methods: How many nucleated cells were present was estimated from reference gene primer amplification. TCRdb's table, derived via immunoSEQ multiplex PCR, lists solely in-frame clones and lacks some. V and J calls and clone size are given by that table; D and trimming were obtained from the DNA. The sample yields approximately 93,000 clones, about 75% seen once. Specimen: peripheral blood. This receptor was taken from a woman aged 80 or over with acute or convalescent COVID-19.

The CDR3 loop is CASSQSTVPNTEAFF. DNA of the CDR3: TGTGCCAGCAGCCAATCCACAGTACCGAACACTGAAGCTTTCTTT. The rearrangement links TRBV16 to TRBJ1-1; D not resolved. The CDR3 extends over 15 amino acids. V was pared by 0 bases and J by 1 base, with 9 bases between. The germline V gene encodes CDR1 KGHSY and CDR2 FQNENV. Full variable domain (rest looked up from reference TRBV16 and TRBJ1-1): GEEVAQTPKHLVRGEGQKAKLYCAPIKGHSYVFWYQQVLKNEFKFLISFQNENVFDETGMPKERFSAKCLPNSPCSLEIQATKLEDSAVYFCASSQSTVPNTEAFFGQGTRLTVV.